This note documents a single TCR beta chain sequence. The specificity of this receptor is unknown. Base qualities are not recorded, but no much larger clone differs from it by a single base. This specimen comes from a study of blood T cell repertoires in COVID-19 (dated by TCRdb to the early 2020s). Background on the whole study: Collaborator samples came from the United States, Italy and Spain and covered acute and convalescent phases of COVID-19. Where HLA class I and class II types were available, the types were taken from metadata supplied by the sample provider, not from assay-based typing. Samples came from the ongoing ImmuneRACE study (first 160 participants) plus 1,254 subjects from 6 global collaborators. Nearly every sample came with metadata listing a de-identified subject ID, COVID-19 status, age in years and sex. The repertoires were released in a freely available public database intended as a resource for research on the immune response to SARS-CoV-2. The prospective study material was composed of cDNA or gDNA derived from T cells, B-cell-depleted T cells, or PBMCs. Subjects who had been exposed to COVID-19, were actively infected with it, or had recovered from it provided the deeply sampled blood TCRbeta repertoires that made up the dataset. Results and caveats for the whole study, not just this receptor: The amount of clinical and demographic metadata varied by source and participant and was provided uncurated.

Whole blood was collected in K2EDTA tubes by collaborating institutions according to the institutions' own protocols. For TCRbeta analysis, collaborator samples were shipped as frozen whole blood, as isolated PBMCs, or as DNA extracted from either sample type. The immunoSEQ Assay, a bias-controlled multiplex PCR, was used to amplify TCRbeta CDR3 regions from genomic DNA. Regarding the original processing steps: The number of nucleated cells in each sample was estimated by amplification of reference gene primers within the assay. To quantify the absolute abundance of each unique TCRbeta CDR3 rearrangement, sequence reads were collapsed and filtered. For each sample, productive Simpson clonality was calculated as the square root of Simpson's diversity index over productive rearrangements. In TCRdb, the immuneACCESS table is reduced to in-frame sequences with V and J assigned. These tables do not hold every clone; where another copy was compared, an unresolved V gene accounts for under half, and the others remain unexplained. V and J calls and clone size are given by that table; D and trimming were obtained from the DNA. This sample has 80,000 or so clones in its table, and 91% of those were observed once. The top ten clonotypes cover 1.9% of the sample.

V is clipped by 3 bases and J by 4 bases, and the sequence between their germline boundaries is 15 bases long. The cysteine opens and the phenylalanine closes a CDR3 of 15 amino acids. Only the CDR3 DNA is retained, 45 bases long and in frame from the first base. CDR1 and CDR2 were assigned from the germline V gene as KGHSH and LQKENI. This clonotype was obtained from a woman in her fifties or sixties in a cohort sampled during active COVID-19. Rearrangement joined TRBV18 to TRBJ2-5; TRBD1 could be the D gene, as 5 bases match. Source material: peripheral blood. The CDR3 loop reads CASSPRANRRETQYF. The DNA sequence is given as TGTGCCAGCTCACCCAGGGCCAACAGACGAGAGACCCAGTACTTC.